One T cell receptor beta chain is described in this entry. Its antigen is undetermined. The data are from a study of OX40 agonist ivuxolimab in advanced cancers. In the study overall: The treatment was a fully human IgG2 OX40 agonist, ivuxolimab. Study-wide results and caveats: People who partly responded at 0.1-3.0 mg/kg had some of the least clonal expansion seen. Within 6 weeks, CD4+ and CD8+ blood T cells expanded clonally at 0.1 to 3.0 mg/kg.

The protocol was immunoSEQ multiplex PCR, while the TCRdb copy is restricted to in-frame clones and leaves out a portion. Altogether tens of thousands of clones are present, roughly 85% being singletons, with the ten largest covering approximately 11%. The CDR3 sequence is 13 residues long. The germline gives CDR1 SEHNR, CDR2 FQNEAQ (reference sequence). V shed 1 base and J shed 5 bases, with 6 bases lying between them. The origin of this receptor is an adult with an advanced solid tumor such as melanoma, head and neck, liver or kidney cancer. This sample comprised CD4+ or CD8+ T cells sorted from blood, obtained in a trial of the OX40 agonist ivuxolimab. The chain uses TRBV7-9 and TRBJ2-1; tentative D call: TRBD1 (5 bases). For the CDR3, the DNA is TGTGCCAGCAGCTTAGGACAGAACAATGAGCAGTTCTTC. As protein: CASSLGQNNEQFF.